These T cell receptor beta chains were read from a single sample in a study of OX40 agonist ivuxolimab in advanced cancers. Using immunoSEQ multiplex PCR, the repertoire was profiled, and TCRdb retains in-frame clones only, with some absent. The sample shows more than 55,000 clones, approximately 88% of them seen only once. The sample here was CD4+ or CD8+ T cells sorted from blood, taken in a trial of the OX40 agonist ivuxolimab. Source of these receptors: an adult with an advanced solid tumor such as melanoma, head and neck, liver or kidney cancer. Each CDR3 is given with its conserved first and last residue. Each record gives: V gene, J gene, clone size, D gene, CDR3 DNA, CDR3 protein. The D gene is left open where the match is weak. Where a row states a size, it is once, few, many or the class of an expanded clone; other rows omit it.

>TRBV11-3|TRBJ2-2|.|TRBD1
TGTGCCAGCAGCTTAGCGCCTGGGACAGACCCGAACACCGGGGAGCTGTTTTTT
CASSLAPGTDPNTGELFF
>TRBV6-5|TRBJ1-2|.|.
TGTGCCAGCGGAGGGAGTTATGGCTACACCTTC
CASGGSYGYTF
>TRBV27|TRBJ2-1|once|.
TGTGCCAGCAGTTTATACCCATACAATGAGCAGTTCTTC
CASSLYPYNEQFF
>TRBV27|TRBJ2-7|.|TRBD1
TGTGCCAGCAGTTTAACCCGGACAGGATCCCCCGAGCAGTACTTC
CASSLTRTGSPEQYF
>TRBV5-4|TRBJ2-7|once|.
TGTGCCAGCAGCTTGGGCCCGGCAGTCTACGAGCAGTACTTC
CASSLGPAVYEQYF
>TRBV28|TRBJ1-4|.|.
TGTGCCAGCAGTCTAGCTAAAAAACTGTTTTTT
CASSLAKKLFF
>TRBV19|TRBJ1-1|.|.
TGTGCCAGTAGTAGGGGGCTTACTGAAGCTTTCTTT
CASSRGLTEAFF
>TRBV30|TRBJ2-7|.|TRBD1
TGTGCCTGGACAGGGGGTTTCCACGAGCAGTACTTC
CAWTGGFHEQYF
>TRBV10-1|TRBJ2-2|.|.
TGCGCCAGCAGTGAGATCGGGGGAGTTCGAACCGGGGAGCTGTTTTTT
CASSEIGGVRTGELFF
>TRBV29-1|TRBJ2-5|once|TRBD2
TGCAGCGTGTGGGGGGGCCAAGAGACCCAGTACTTC
CSVWGGQETQYF
>TRBV6-5|TRBJ2-5|.|.
TGTGCCAGCAGTTACTTGGCCCGAGGAGAGACCCAGTACTTC
CASSYLARGETQYF
>TRBV19|TRBJ2-2|.|TRBD1
TGTGCCAGTAGAGATTGGACAGGGCTGAGCACCGGGGAGCTGTTTTTT
CASRDWTGLSTGELFF
>TRBV6-1|TRBJ2-6|once|.
TGTGCCAGCGAGGGAGAGGCTGGGGCCAACGTCCTGACTTTC
CASEGEAGANVLTF
>TRBV7-8|TRBJ1-2|once|TRBD1
TGTGCCAGCAGCTACAGGATTGAGGGGGCGCTTGACTATGGCTACACCTTC
CASSYRIEGALDYGYTF
>TRBV9|TRBJ2-3|.|.
TGTGCCAGCAGCGAAACAGGGAAGGAGGCGGGGGATACGCAGTATTTT
CASSETGKEAGDTQYF
>TRBV4-2|TRBJ1-2|.|.
TGTGCCAGCAGCGCACCGAATAACTATGGCTACACCTTC
CASSAPNNYGYTF
>TRBV29-1|TRBJ1-1|.|.
TGCAGCGTTGAAGAAAAGGGAATGAACACTGAAGCTTTCTTT
CSVEEKGMNTEAFF
>TRBV27|TRBJ2-1|few|.
TGTGCCAGCAGTCTTTACAATGAGCAGTTCTTC
CASSLYNEQFF
>TRBV2|TRBJ2-7|once|TRBD1
TGTGCCAGCAGTGACCCGGACAGGTGGAACTACGAGCAGTACTTC
CASSDPDRWNYEQYF
>TRBV15|TRBJ1-5|.|.
TGTGCCACCAGCAGCGACAATCAGCCCCAGCATTTT
CATSSDNQPQHF
>TRBV4-2|TRBJ1-5|.|.
TGTGCCAGCGGGGGGAGGGGACAGCCCCAGCATTTT
CASGGRGQPQHF
>TRBV11-2|TRBJ1-4|.|.
TGTGCCAGCAGCGAAGGAGAAAAACTGTTTTTT
CASSEGEKLFF
>TRBV5-1|TRBJ2-1|once|.
TGCGCCAGCAGCTTGTCGGGAGTTGAGCAGTTCTTC
CASSLSGVEQFF
>TRBV11-1|TRBJ1-1|.|.
TGTGCCAGCAGCCCTGAAAAAGCTTTCTTT
CASSPEKAFF
>TRBV11-2|TRBJ2-7|.|.
TGTGCCAGCAGCTGGATGACAGTAAGAGTCTACGAGCAGTACTTC
CASSWMTVRVYEQYF
>TRBV19|TRBJ1-1|.|TRBD1
TGTGCCAGTAGTATCGGGACAGGGTTGTACACTGAAGCTTTCTTT
CASSIGTGLYTEAFF
>TRBV30|TRBJ2-2|once|.
TGTGCCTGGGACACTACCGGGGAGCTGTTTTTT
CAWDTTGELFF
>TRBV6-5|TRBJ2-7|.|.
TGTGCCAGCAGTTACTCAAGCTCCTACGAGCAGTACTTC
CASSYSSSYEQYF
>TRBV9|TRBJ2-7|once|TRBD1
TGTGCCAGCAGCGCGACAGGGGGCTCCTACGAGCAGTACTTC
CASSATGGSYEQYF
>TRBV28|TRBJ2-1|.|.
TGTGCCAGCAGCCCCCTCATTTCGAGCTCCTACAATGAGCAGTTCTTC
CASSPLISSSYNEQFF
>TRBV5-6|TRBJ1-1|.|.
TGTGCCAGCAGCTCGACAGGTTTGAACACTGAAGCTTTCTTT
CASSSTGLNTEAFF
>TRBV4-1|TRBJ2-5|.|TRBD1
TGCGCCAGCAGCCATCTTTTTCCGAGGGGGCGGTCGGAGACCCAGTACTTC
CASSHLFPRGRSETQYF
>TRBV28|TRBJ2-3|.|.
TGTGCCAGCAGTTTTAGCCCAAATAAGCCCACAGATACGCAGTATTTT
CASSFSPNKPTDTQYF
>TRBV4-3|TRBJ1-1|.|TRBD1
TGCGCCAGCAGCCCCTCTTCGACGGACAGGGATGATGAAGCTTTCTTT
CASSPSSTDRDDEAFF
>TRBV4-1|TRBJ2-5|.|.
TGCGCCAGCAGCCTTAGCACCGGGACGGAACTTGAGACCCAGTACTTC
CASSLSTGTELETQYF
>TRBV18|TRBJ2-1|.|TRBD1
TGTGCCAGCTCATTGGCGGGACAGGGCTATGAGCAGTTCTTC
CASSLAGQGYEQFF
>TRBV14|TRBJ1-4|.|.
TGTGCCAGCAGCCCCCTTCGCCCGTTTTTT
CASSPLRPFF
>TRBV6-4|TRBJ1-5|.|.
TGTGCCAGCACCCATACCGAGGACGGGCGGAATAGCAATCAGCCCCAGCATTTT
CASTHTEDGRNSNQPQHF
>TRBV7-2|TRBJ2-7|.|TRBD2
TGTGCCAGCAGCTATAGCGGGGGAGGCTACGAGCAGTACTTC
CASSYSGGGYEQYF
>TRBV18|TRBJ2-1|.|.
TGTGCCAGCTCACCGGGTGGGCCTTACAATGAGCAGTTCTTC
CASSPGGPYNEQFF
>TRBV28|TRBJ2-7|.|.
TGTGCCACTTCTAGGGGGTCTTCCTACGAGCAGTACTTC
CATSRGSSYEQYF
>TRBV19|TRBJ2-1|.|TRBD2
TGTGCCAGTAGACTAGCGGGGCCTTACAATGAGCAGTTCTTC
CASRLAGPYNEQFF
>TRBV6-5|TRBJ1-4|.|.
TGTGCCAGCAGAGAGGGAGGGGCGACTAATGAAAAACTGTTTTTT
CASREGGATNEKLFF
>TRBV2|TRBJ1-1|.|TRBD1
TGTGCCAGCAGGGCTGACAGGGTCAAAACTGAAGCTTTCTTT
CASRADRVKTEAFF
>TRBV25-1|TRBJ2-7|.|.
TGTGCCAGCAGTGATTGGGGGATCTACGAGCAGTACTTC
CASSDWGIYEQYF
>TRBV27|TRBJ2-3|.|.
TGTGCCAGCAGTGGACAGCGCACGAGCACAGATACGCAGTATTTT
CASSGQRTSTDTQYF
>TRBV7-9|TRBJ2-3|.|.
TGTGCCAGCGAGGGGACAGATACGCAGTATTTT
CASEGTDTQYF
>TRBV7-9|TRBJ2-1|.|.
TGTGCCAGCAGCCCAGTTGGCTTGGAGCAGTTCTTC
CASSPVGLEQFF
>TRBV14|TRBJ2-7|.|.
TGTGCCAGCAGCCAAGTCAGGGGGCTAGCGGGAAGCTACGAGCAGTACTTC
CASSQVRGLAGSYEQYF
>TRBV19|TRBJ2-5|.|.
TGTGCCAGTAGTCCCTGGAGGAGCGAAGAGACCCAGTACTTC
CASSPWRSEETQYF
>TRBV5-1|TRBJ2-7|.|TRBD1
TGCGCCAGCAGCCCGGGACAGGGGATCTACGAGCAGTACTTC
CASSPGQGIYEQYF
>TRBV11-2|TRBJ2-1|.|.
TGTGCCAGCAGCTTAGGATCGGATGAGCAGTTCTTC
CASSLGSDEQFF
>TRBV19|TRBJ2-1|.|.
TGTGCCAGTAGGAGTCTCCCCGGTAATGAGCAGTTCTTC
CASRSLPGNEQFF
>TRBV7-6|TRBJ2-1|.|.
TGTGCCAGCAGCTTTTCATCGGGGAGCTCCTACAATGAGCAGTTCTTC
CASSFSSGSSYNEQFF
>TRBV5-6|TRBJ2-7|.|.
TGTGCCAGCAGCCGGGGGGCAGGAGTCTACGAGCAGTACTTC
CASSRGAGVYEQYF
>TRBV4-1|TRBJ1-1|.|.
TGCGCCAGCAGCCAGTATCTACGGGATGAAGCTTTCTTT
CASSQYLRDEAFF
>TRBV28|TRBJ1-2|.|.
TGTGCCAGCAGCATCGGGACAATTTTTGGCTACACCTTC
CASSIGTIFGYTF
>TRBV5-4|TRBJ2-5|.|.
TGTGCCAGCTCGGCGGGTTTGAAACAAGAGACCCAGTACTTC
CASSAGLKQETQYF
>TRBV15|TRBJ2-7|.|.
TGTGCCACCAGCAGAGATCGGACTTCAAGGGAGCAGTACTTC
CATSRDRTSREQYF